This record concerns one T cell receptor beta chain sequence. This sample was taken from a study of blood T cell repertoires in COVID-19. Overall study context: Acute and convalescent COVID-19 specimens originated in the United States, Italy and Spain. The cDNA or gDNA used as material had been derived from T cells, B-cell-depleted T cells, or PBMCs.

In the authors' methods: Estimates of nucleated cell counts were drawn from the amplification of reference gene primers. Data came from immunoSEQ multiplex PCR; TCRdb stores just in-frame clones and leaves some out. Clone size and the V and J calls come from that table; the DNA yielded D and trimming. Among about 300,000 clones, around 82% were seen once, and the ten largest hold around 1.2%. Per the germline V gene, CDR1 is SGHRS and CDR2 is YFSETQ. The length of the CDR3 is 16 residues. V lost 0 bases and J lost 0, with 7 bases in between. The chain couples TRBV5-1 to TRBJ2-6; D not certain. The clonotype comes from a woman aged 50 to 60 with acute or convalescent COVID-19. The sequenced material came from peripheral blood. CDR3 nucleotide sequence: TGCGCCAGCAGCTTGGTTGGTAGCTCTGGGGCCAACGTCCTGACTTTC. Protein sequence: CASSLVGSSGANVLTF.